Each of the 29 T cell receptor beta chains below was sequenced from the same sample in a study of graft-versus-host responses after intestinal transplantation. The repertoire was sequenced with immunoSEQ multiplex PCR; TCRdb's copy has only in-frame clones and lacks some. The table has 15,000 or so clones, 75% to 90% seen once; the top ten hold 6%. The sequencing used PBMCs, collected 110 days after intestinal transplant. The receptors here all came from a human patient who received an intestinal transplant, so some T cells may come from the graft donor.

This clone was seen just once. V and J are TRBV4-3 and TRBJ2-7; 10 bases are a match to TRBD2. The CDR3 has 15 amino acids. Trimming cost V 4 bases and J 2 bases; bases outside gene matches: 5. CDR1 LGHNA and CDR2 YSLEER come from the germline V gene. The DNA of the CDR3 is TGCGCCAGCAGCCCCGGACTAGCGGAGACCTACGAGCAGTACTTC. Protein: CASSPGLAETYEQYF.

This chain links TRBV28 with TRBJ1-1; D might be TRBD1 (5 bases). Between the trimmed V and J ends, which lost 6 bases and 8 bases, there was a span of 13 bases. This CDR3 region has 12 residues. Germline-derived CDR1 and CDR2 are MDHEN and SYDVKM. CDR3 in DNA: TGTGCCAGCAGGGGAGACTCAGGGGAAGCTTTCTTT. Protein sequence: CASRGDSGEAFF.

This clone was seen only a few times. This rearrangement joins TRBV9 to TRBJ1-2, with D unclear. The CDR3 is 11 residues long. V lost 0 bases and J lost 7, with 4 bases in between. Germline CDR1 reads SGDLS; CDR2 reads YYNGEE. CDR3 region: CASSVGFGYTF. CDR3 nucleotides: TGTGCCAGCAGCGTAGGTTTTGGCTACACCTTC.

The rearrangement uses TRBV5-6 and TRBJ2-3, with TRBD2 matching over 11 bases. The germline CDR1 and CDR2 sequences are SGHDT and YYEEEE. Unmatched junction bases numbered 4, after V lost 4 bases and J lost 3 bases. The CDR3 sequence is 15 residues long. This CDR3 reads CASSPGLADTDTQYF. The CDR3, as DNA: TGTGCCAGCAGCCCGGGACTAGCGGATACAGATACGCAGTATTTT. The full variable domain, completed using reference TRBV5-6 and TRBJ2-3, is DAGVTQSPTHLIKTRGQQVTLRCSPKSGHDTVSWYQQALGQGPQFIFQYYEEEERQRGNFPDRFSGHQFPNYSSELNVNALLLGDSALYLCASSPGLADTDTQYFGPGTRLTVL.

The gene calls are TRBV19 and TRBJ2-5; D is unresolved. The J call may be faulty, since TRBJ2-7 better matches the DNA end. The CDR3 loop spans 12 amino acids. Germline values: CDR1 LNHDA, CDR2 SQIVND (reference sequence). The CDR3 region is CASSESPYEQYF. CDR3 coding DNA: TGTGCCAGTAGTGAGTCACCTTACGAGCAGTACTTC.

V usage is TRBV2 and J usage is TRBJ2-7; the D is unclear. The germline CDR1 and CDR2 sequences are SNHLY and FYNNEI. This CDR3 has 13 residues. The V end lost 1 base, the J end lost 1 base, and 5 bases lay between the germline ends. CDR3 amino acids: CASSEVSSYEQYF. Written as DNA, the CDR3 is TGTGCCAGCAGTGAAGTCAGTTCCTACGAGCAGTACTTC. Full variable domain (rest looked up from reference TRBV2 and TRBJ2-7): EPEVTQTPSHQVTQMGQEVILRCVPISNHLYFYWYRQILGQKVEFLVSFYNNEISEKSEIFDDQFSVERPDGSNFTLKIRSTKLEDSAMYFCASSEVSSYEQYFGPGTRLTVT.

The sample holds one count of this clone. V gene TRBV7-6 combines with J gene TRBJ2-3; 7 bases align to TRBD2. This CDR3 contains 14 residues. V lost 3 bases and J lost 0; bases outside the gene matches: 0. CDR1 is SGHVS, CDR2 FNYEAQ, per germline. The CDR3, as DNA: TGTGCCAGCAGCTTTAGCGGGAGCACAGATACGCAGTATTTT. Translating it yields CASSFSGSTDTQYF.

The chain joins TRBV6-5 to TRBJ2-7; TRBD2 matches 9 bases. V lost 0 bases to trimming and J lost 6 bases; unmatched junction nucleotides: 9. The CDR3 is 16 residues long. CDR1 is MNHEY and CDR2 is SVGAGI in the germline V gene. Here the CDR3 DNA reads TGTGCCAGCAGTTACTCGATGGTAGCGGGAGAGCGCGAGCAGTACTTC. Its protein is CASSYSMVAGEREQYF.

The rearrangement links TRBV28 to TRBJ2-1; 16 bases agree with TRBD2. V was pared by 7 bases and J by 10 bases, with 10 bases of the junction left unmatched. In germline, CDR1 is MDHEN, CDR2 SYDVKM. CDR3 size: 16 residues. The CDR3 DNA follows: TGTGCCAGCAAACCCGGGACTAGCGGGAGGGGTTGGGAGCAGTTCTTC. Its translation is CASKPGTSGRGWEQFF.

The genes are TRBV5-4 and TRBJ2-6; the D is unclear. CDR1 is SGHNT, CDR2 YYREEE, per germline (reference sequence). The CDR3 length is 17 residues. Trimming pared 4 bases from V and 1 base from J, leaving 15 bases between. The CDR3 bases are TGTGCCAGCAGCACACCGCAGGTCATGTCTGGGGCCAACGTCCTGACTTTC. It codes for CASSTPQVMSGANVLTF.

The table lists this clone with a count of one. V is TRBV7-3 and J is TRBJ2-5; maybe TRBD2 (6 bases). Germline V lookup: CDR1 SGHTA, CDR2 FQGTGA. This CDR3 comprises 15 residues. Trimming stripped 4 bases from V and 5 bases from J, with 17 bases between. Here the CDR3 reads CASSSGGLRGETQYF. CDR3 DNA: TGTGCCAGCAGCTCAGGAGGCCTCCGGGGGGAGACCCAGTACTTC.

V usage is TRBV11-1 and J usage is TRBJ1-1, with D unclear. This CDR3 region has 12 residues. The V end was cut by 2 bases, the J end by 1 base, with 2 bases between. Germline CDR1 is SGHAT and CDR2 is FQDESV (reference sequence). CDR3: CASSLQNTEAFF. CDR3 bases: TGTGCCAGCAGCTTACAGAACACTGAAGCTTTCTTT.

CDR3 sequence (DNA): TGTGCCAGCAGCCTAGGACCTAGCTCTGGAAACACCATATATTTT. This codes for CASSLGPSSGNTIYF. The V call is TRBV5-6, the J call TRBJ1-3, with no clear D. Germline CDR1 and CDR2: SGHDT and YYEEEE. Trimming pared 4 bases from V and 0 bases from J, leaving 11 bases between. The CDR3 covers 15 residues.

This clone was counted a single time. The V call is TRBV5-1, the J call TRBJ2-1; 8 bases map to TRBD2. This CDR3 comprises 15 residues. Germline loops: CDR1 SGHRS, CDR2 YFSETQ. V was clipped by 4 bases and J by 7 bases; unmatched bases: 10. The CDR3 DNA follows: TGCGCCAGCAGCCTTCGGGGACTAGTGAGGAATGAGCAGTTCTTC. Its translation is CASSLRGLVRNEQFF.

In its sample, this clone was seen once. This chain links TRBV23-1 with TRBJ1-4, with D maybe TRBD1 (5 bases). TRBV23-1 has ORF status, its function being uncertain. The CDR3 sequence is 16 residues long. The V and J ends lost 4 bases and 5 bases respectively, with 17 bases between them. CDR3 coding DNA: TGCGCCAGCAGTCCGTCGGGACGGAGCCGCAATGAAAAACTGTTTTTT. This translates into CASSPSGRSRNEKLFF.

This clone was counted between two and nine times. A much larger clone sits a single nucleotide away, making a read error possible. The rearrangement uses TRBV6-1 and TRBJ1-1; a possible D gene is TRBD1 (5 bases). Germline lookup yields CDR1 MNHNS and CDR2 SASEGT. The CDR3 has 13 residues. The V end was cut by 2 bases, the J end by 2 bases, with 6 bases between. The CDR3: CASSERDNTEAFF. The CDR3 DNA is TGTGCCAGCAGTGAACGGGACAACACTGAAGCTTTCTTT.

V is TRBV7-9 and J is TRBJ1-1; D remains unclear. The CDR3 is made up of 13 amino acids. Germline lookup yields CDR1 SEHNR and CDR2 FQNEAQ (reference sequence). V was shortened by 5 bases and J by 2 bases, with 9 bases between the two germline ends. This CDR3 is CASSQRANTEAFF. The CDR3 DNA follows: TGTGCCAGCAGCCAAAGGGCAAACACTGAAGCTTTCTTT.

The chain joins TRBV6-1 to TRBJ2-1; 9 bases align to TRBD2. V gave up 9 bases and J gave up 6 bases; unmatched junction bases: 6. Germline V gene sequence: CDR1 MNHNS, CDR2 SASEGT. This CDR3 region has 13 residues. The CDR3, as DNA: TGTGCCAGTCCCGGGACTAGCCCCAATGAGCAGTTCTTC. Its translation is CASPGTSPNEQFF.

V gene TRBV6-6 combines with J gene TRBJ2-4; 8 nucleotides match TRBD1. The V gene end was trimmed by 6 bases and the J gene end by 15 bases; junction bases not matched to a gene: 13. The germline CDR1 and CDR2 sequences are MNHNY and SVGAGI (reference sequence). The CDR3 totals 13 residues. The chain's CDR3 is CASSSGQAVVWYF. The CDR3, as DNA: TGTGCCAGCAGCTCGGGACAGGCAGTTGTATGGTACTTC.

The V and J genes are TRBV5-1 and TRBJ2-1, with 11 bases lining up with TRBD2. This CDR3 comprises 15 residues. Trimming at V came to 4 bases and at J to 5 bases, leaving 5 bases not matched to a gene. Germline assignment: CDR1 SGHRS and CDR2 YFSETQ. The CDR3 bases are TGCGCCAGCAGCCTCCTAGCGGGGGGTAACAATGAGCAGTTCTTC. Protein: CASSLLAGGNNEQFF.

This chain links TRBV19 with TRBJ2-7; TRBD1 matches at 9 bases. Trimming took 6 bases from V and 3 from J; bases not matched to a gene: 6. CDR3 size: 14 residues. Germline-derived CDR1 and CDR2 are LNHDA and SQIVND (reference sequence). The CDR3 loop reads CASSLGTGNYEQYF. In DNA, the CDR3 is TGTGCCAGTAGCCTCGGGACAGGGAACTACGAGCAGTACTTC.

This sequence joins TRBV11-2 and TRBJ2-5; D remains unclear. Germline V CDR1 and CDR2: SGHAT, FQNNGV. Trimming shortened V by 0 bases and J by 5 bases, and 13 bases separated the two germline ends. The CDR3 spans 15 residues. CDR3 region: CASSLDQSRVETQYF. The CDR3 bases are TGTGCCAGCAGCTTAGATCAGTCCCGGGTGGAGACCCAGTACTTC. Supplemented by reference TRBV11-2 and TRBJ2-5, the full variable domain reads EAGVAQSPRYKIIEKRQSVAFWCNPISGHATLYWYQQILGQGPKLLIQFQNNGVVDDSQLPKDRFSAERLKGVDSTLKIQPAKLEDSAVYLCASSLDQSRVETQYFGPGTRLLVL.

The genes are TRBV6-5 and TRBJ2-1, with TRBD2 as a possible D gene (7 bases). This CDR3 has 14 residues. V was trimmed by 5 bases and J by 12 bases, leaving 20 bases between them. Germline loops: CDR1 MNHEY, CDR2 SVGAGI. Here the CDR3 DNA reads TGTGCCAGCAGTCAGGGAGGGGGAGGCTTGTGGCAGTTCTTC. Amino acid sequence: CASSQGGGGLWQFF.

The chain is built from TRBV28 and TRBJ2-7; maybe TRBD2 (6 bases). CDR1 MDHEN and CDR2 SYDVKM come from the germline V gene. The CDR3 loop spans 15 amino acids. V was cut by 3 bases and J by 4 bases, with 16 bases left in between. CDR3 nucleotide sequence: TGTGCCAGCAGTTTTTCACTAGCAGGTGGATACGAGCAGTACTTC. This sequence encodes CASSFSLAGGYEQYF.

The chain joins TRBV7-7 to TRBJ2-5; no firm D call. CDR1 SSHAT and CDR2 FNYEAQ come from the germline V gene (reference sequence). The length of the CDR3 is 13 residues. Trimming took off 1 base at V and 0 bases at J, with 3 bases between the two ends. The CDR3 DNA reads TGTGCCAGCAGCTTAGGATACCAAGAGACCCAGTACTTC. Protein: CASSLGYQETQYF.

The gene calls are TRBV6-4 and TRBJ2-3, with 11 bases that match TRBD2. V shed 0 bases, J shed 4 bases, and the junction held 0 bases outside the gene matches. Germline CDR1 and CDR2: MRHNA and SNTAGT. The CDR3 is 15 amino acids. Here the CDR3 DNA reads TGTGCCAGCAGTGACTCTAGCGGGAGGGCAGATACGCAGTATTTT. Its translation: CASSDSSGRADTQYF.

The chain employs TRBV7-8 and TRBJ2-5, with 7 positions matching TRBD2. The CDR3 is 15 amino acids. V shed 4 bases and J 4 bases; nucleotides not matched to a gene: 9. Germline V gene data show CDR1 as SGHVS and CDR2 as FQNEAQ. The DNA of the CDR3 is TGTGCCAGCAGCTCCTCTAGCGGACCCGGAGAGACCCAGTACTTC. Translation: CASSSSSGPGETQYF.

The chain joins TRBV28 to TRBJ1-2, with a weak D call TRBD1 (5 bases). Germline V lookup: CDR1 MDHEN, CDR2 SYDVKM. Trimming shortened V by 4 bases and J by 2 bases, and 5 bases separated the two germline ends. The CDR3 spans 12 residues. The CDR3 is CASSSGNYGYTF. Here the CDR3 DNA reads TGTGCCAGCAGTTCAGGGAACTATGGCTACACCTTC.

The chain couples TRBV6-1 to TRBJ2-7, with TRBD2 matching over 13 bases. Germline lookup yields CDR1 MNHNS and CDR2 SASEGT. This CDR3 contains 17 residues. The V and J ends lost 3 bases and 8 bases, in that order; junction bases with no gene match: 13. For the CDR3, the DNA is TGTGCCAGCAGTGAGCCTGGACTAGCGGGAGCCCAATACCAGCAGTACTTC. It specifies CASSEPGLAGAQYQQYF.